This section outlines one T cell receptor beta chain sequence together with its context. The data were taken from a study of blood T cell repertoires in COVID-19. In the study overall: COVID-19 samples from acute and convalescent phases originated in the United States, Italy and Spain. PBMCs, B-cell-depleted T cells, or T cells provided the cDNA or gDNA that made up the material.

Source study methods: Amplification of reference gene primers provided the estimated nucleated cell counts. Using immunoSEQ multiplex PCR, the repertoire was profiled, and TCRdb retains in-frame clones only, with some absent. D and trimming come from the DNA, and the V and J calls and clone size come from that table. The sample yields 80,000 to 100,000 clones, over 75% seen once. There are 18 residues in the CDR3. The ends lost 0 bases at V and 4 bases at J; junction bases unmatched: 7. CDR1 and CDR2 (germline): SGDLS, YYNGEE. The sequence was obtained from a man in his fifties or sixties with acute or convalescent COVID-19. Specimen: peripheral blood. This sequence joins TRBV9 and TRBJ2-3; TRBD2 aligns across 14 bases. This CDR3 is CASSVVDPGLAGADTQYF. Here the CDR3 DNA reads TGTGCCAGCAGCGTAGTTGATCCGGGACTAGCGGGAGCAGATACGCAGTATTTT.